The clone carrying this TCR beta chain was counted a single time. This entry comes from a study of Ad26.COV2.S vaccination and SARS-CoV-2 variants. Noted treatment: roughly 20 received Ad26.COV2.S at low or high dose, single or two shots; roughly five received placebo; per-sample allocation not given. Sampling took place 63 days after the first vaccine or placebo injection. The repertoire was sequenced with immunoSEQ multiplex PCR; TCRdb's copy has only in-frame clones and lacks some. The sample lists 250,000 or so clones, around nine tenths occurring once. This clonotype was sampled from a person aged 18-65 years who received the Ad26.COV2.S COVID-19 vaccine or a placebo. The sample here was peripheral blood, taken in a trial of Ad26.COV2.S vaccine versus placebo.

The CDR3 bases are TGTGCCAGCAGCTGGGACCACTACACAGATACGCAGTATTTT. Protein product: CASSWDHYTDTQYF. The chain is built from TRBV7-2 and TRBJ2-3, with D perhaps TRBD1 or TRBD2 (5 bases each). The CDR3 extends over 14 amino acids. Germline values: CDR1 SGHTA, CDR2 FQGNSA. V was trimmed by 4 bases and J by 2 bases, leaving 10 bases between them.